In this sample, the clone carrying this T cell receptor beta chain turned up many times. What it binds is unknown. These data are taken from a study of glioma-infiltrating T cells. The germline V gene has CDR1 SEHNR and CDR2 FQNEAQ (reference sequence). Trimming took off 5 bases at V and 3 bases at J, with 13 bases between the two ends. This CDR3 is 14 amino acids long. The iRepertoire nested amplicon-rescue multiplex PCR amplified TCR alpha and beta CDR3s from RNA. TCRdb passed the multiplex PCR reads through MiXCR, listing each CDR3 protein once. Here the sample spans around 100,000 distinct CDR3 sequences, about 30% being singletons. Study-wide results and caveats: Non-neoplastic patients had below-expected tissue-blood divergence, while all gliomas exceeded expectation. CDR3 overlap between tissue and blood was very small.

Source material: glioma tissue, nonneoplastic brain tissue, or PBMCs (not recorded which). This chain joins TRBV7-9 and TRBJ1-1; D gene unclear. The TCR comes from a human donor with low-grade glioma or glioblastoma, undergoing nonglioma brain surgery, or in good health (not recorded which). The CDR3 sequence: CASSLLMEYTEAFF. In DNA, the CDR3 is TGTGCCAGCAGCCTTTTGATGGAATACACTGAAGCTTTCTTT.